A single sample is the source of the 18 T cell receptor beta chains below, sequenced in a study of T-cell reconstitution after alpha-beta-depleted transplantation in children. Preparation of the TCRbeta library was carried out with unique molecular identifiers. MiXCR was run by TCRdb on the PCR reads, yielding one entry per CDR3 protein. The data hold about 580,000 distinct CDR3 sequences, with more than 20% observed a single time. Material: PBMCs, mostly from graft donor cells, obtained 360 days after TCRalphabeta/CD19-depleted stem cell transplant. These receptors came from a boy under three years old who had a stem cell transplant for acute myeloid leukemia, so the T cells may come from the graft donor.

V is TRBV12-3 or TRBV12-4 and J is TRBJ1-2, with TRBD1 as a possible D gene (6 bases). Trimming cost V 4 bases and J 6 bases, with 18 bases left between them. CDR3 length: 15 amino acids. The CDR3 reads CASSYTGGVINGYTF. CDR3 sequence (DNA): TGTGCCAGCAGTTACACGGGGGGCGTAATTAATGGCTACACCTTC.

This clonotype was found many times. The gene calls are TRBV29-1 and TRBJ2-5, with D perhaps assigned TRBD1 or TRBD2 (5 bases each). The V gene lost 2 bases and the J gene lost 9 bases, with 16 bases spanning the gap. Germline loops: CDR1 SQVTM, CDR2 ANQGSEA. This CDR3 comprises 13 residues. The CDR3 bases are TGCAGCGTTGAAAGGGACGGTGGGTTGGCCCAGTACTTC. Amino acid sequence: CSVERDGGLAQYF.

The chain combines TRBV4-2 with TRBJ2-2; D is ambiguous. The CDR3 runs to 15 residues. The V and J ends lost 0 bases and 6 bases respectively, with 11 bases between them. The germline V gene has CDR1 LGHNA and CDR2 YNFKEQ. The CDR3 coding sequence is TGTGCCAGCAGCCAAGATCAAGGCAGGCCCGGGGAGCTGTTTTTT. Encoded protein: CASSQDQGRPGELFF.

Ten or more counts support this clonotype. This chain uses TRBV4-2 with TRBJ2-1, with 9 bases identical to TRBD1. Germline assignment: CDR1 LGHNA and CDR2 YNFKEQ. The J segment lost 4 bases and the V segment lost 4 bases, leaving 5 bases of the junction unmatched. CDR3 length: 15 residues. The CDR3 sequence is CASSLPGQGYNEQFF. For the CDR3, the DNA is TGTGCCAGCAGCCTACCGGGACAGGGTTACAATGAGCAGTTCTTC.

This clonotype occurred many times. This chain links TRBV4-3 with TRBJ1-4; D gene ambiguous. The CDR3 covers 16 residues. Germline CDR1 and CDR2: LGHNA and YSLEER. The V gene lost 4 bases and the J gene lost 5 bases, with 17 bases spanning the gap. This CDR3 reads CASSLGLGRTNEKLFF. DNA for the CDR3: TGCGCCAGCAGCCTAGGTCTTGGAAGAACGAATGAAAAACTGTTTTTT.

This clonotype was counted once. CDR3 nucleotides: TGTGCCAGCAGCCACCGCACAGGGGCCTACGAGCAGTACTTC. Translated, it gives CASSHRTGAYEQYF. The chain has TRBV3-1 and TRBJ2-7; 7 nucleotides agree with TRBD1. The CDR3 is 14 residues long. CDR1 is LGHDT and CDR2 is YNNKEL in the germline V gene (reference sequence). Trimming removed 3 bases from V and 2 bases from J; junction bases left unmatched: 4.

Ten or more counts support this clonotype. V gene TRBV29-1 combines with J gene TRBJ2-3, with no clear D. CDR1 and CDR2 from the germline V gene are SQVTM and ANQGSEA. The V and J ends lost 8 bases and 0 bases respectively, with 12 bases between them. The CDR3 spans 13 residues. In nucleotides, the CDR3 is TGCAGCTCCTCCGTGGGGAGCACAGATACGCAGTATTTT. As protein: CSSSVGSTDTQYF.

This clonotype was observed many times. The V call is TRBV20-1, the J call TRBJ1-6; TRBD1 matches at 7 bases. With 0 bases clipped from V and 7 bases from J, the junction kept 3 bases outside the gene matches. In germline, CDR1 is DFQATT, CDR2 SNEGSKA (reference sequence). The CDR3 is made up of 14 amino acids. This chain's CDR3 is CSAREGGGNSPLHF. The CDR3 DNA follows: TGCAGTGCTAGAGAAGGGGGCGGGAATTCACCCCTCCACTTT.

This clonotype came up a few times. Germline and junction disagree at one end, which may indicate a read error. The J gene is TRBJ1-5, the V gene TRBV28; 8 nucleotides match TRBD1. Germline CDR1 and CDR2: MDHEN and SYDVKM. The CDR3 loop spans 15 amino acids. CDR3 protein: CASTTGDISNQHQHF. CDR3 in DNA: TGTGCCAGCACGACAGGGGACATTAGCAATCAGCACCAGCATTTT.

This clonotype was seen a handful of times. The genes are TRBV12-3 or TRBV12-4 and TRBJ2-7; 9 positions match TRBD1. V lost 5 bases, J lost 2 bases, and 4 bases stayed unmatched. This CDR3 region has 14 residues. CDR3 protein: CASSMTGGTYEQYF. Here the CDR3 DNA reads TGTGCCAGCAGTATGACAGGGGGTACCTACGAGCAGTACTTC.

The rearrangement links TRBV7-2 to TRBJ2-5, with D possibly being TRBD2 (7 bases). Germline V CDR1 and CDR2: SGHTA, FQGNSA. Trimming left V 2 bases short and J 5 bases short, with 21 bases between. CDR3 length equals 17 residues. The CDR3 spells CASSLRHLRGGGETQYF. DNA of the CDR3: TGTGCCAGCAGCTTAAGACACCTCAGGGGAGGGGGGGAGACCCAGTACTTC.

This clonotype was counted between two and nine times. The V and J genes are TRBV4-3 and TRBJ1-2; unclear D gene. Deletions cut 0 bases from V and 2 bases from J, with 13 bases between. Germline V gene data show CDR1 as LGHNA and CDR2 as YSLEER. The length of the CDR3 is 16 residues. The CDR3 DNA is TGCGCCAGCAGCCAAGAGATTTCGGAGTCCAACTATGGCTACACCTTC. It translates to CASSQEISESNYGYTF.

The rearrangement joins TRBV29-1 to TRBJ1-1; no definite D call. Germline V CDR1 and CDR2: SQVTM, ANQGSEA. The CDR3 loop spans 13 amino acids. V was pared by 2 bases and J by 0 bases, with 7 bases between. The DNA for the CDR3 is TGCAGCGTTGAAAGTCTAATGAACACTGAAGCTTTCTTT. Encoded protein: CSVESLMNTEAFF.

This chain links TRBV10-1 with TRBJ2-1, with TRBD1 identical over 8 bases. The CDR3 is 16 residues long. The germline CDR1 and CDR2 sequences are WNHNN and SYGVQD (reference sequence). Trimming removed 3 bases from V and 2 bases from J; junction bases left unmatched: 6. CDR3 loop: CASSDPGQVAYNEQFF. CDR3 coding DNA: TGCGCCAGCAGTGATCCGGGACAGGTTGCCTACAATGAGCAGTTCTTC.

The table lists this clonotype with a few counts. The genes are TRBV5-8 and TRBJ1-5; tentatively, D is TRBD1 (5 bases). Deletions cut 2 bases from V and 7 bases from J, with 19 bases between. This CDR3 has 16 residues. Germline V gene data show CDR1 as SGHTS and CDR2 as YDEGEE. The CDR3 here is CASSFRSGRGEQPQHF. As DNA, the CDR3 is TGTGCCAGCAGCTTTAGGTCGGGGAGGGGAGAGCAGCCCCAGCATTTT.

This clonotype turned up a few times. The chain links TRBV20-1 to TRBJ1-1; D possibly corresponds to TRBD1 (6 bases). The germline CDR1 and CDR2 sequences are DFQATT and SNEGSKA (reference sequence). This CDR3 has 14 residues. Trimming pared 5 bases from V and 7 bases from J, leaving 20 bases between. The DNA of the CDR3 is TGCAGTGCTTCGGGGGGCTACGGGACCATTGAAGCTTTCTTT. It encodes CSASGGYGTIEAFF.

The CDR3 region is CAISARASLYQETQYF. The CDR3 DNA is TGTGCCATCAGTGCACGGGCATCACTTTACCAAGAGACCCAGTACTTC. The rearrangement uses TRBV10-3 and TRBJ2-5; no clear D. Germline CDR1 is ENHRY and CDR2 is SYGVKD. V lost 4 bases and J 0 bases, leaving 15 bases between the germline ends. The CDR3 is made up of 16 amino acids.

This clonotype has just a few counts. The rearrangement uses TRBV20-1 and TRBJ2-1; 10 bases are shared with TRBD2. This CDR3 region has 14 residues. Germline assignment: CDR1 DFQATT and CDR2 SNEGSKA (reference sequence). V trimming: 2 bases; J trimming: 15 bases; junction bases outside the gene matches: 13. The CDR3, as DNA: TGCAGTGCTAGATCGAGTCTAGCGGGGGACATCGGGTTCTTC. Translated: CSARSSLAGDIGFF.